This TCR beta chain was sequenced during a study of cytomegalovirus exposure and HLA in healthy donors. CDR3 length: 15 amino acids. Germline V gene sequence: CDR1 MNHEY, CDR2 SVGAGI. V was cut by 6 bases and J by 5 bases, with 18 bases left in between. The primer mix had 60 Vbeta and 13 Jbeta primers. Data came from immunoSEQ multiplex PCR; TCRdb stores just in-frame clones and leaves some out. Listed are 200,000 or so clones; 0.65% to 0.75% falls within the top ten. The sequenced sample was PBMCs. This clonotype originated in a boy under 18 in good health and CMV-seronegative. The V call is TRBV6-5, the J call TRBJ2-3; perhaps TRBD1 as D (5 bases). The CDR3 DNA sequence: TGTGCCAGCAGCCCACAGGTGGCTTCAGGAGATACGCAGTATTTT. This sequence encodes CASSPQVASGDTQYF.